The 3 T cell receptor beta chains in this list originate from one sample, sequenced in a study of T cells in Graves' hyperthyroidism and ophthalmopathy. Amplified TCR beta CDR3 regions came from RNA transcripts. The primer set for the first-round RT-PCR of the TCR CDR3 was HTBI. TCRdb analysed the multiplex PCR reads with MiXCR anew, one entry per CDR3 protein. The data show 400,000 or so distinct CDR3 sequences, 14% seen once. Sample: blood. These receptors were obtained from a woman aged 30 to 39 with Graves' ophthalmopathy.

The chain is built from TRBV20-1 and TRBJ1-6; D ambiguous. This CDR3 contains 17 residues. Germline lookup yields CDR1 DFQATT and CDR2 SNEGSKA (reference sequence). Deletions cut 0 bases from V and 3 bases from J, with 15 bases between. The CDR3 region is CSARDPADQFYNSPLHF. The CDR3 nucleotides are TGCAGTGCTAGAGATCCGGCAGATCAATTCTATAATTCACCCCTCCACTTT.

As concerns this clonotype: Because it lacks the conserved phenylalanine or tryptophan at the end, this CDR3 is likely a read error. The chain recombines TRBV12-3 or TRBV12-4 with TRBJ1-5, with 7 positions matching TRBD1. The CDR3 covers 14 residues. J lost 0 bases, V lost 5 bases, and 1 base had no gene match. The CDR3 bases are TGTGCCAGCAGTACAGGGGTTAGCAATCAGCCCCAGCATCTT. This gives the protein CASSTGVSNQPQHL.

There are many counts of this clonotype. V is TRBV12-3 or TRBV12-4 and J is TRBJ2-1; 8 bases map to TRBD2. V shed 6 bases and J 4 bases; nucleotides not matched to a gene: 8. The CDR3 has 15 amino acids. The CDR3 is CASSTRGGGYNEQFF. CDR3 in DNA: TGTGCCAGCAGCACCCGGGGGGGGGGATACAATGAGCAGTTCTTC.